These 26 T cell receptor beta chains were all obtained from the same sample, sequenced in a study of OX40 agonist ivuxolimab in advanced cancers. TCRdb keeps only in-frame clones here, not all; method: immunoSEQ multiplex PCR. In the table there are around 40,000 clones, approximately 92% of which are singletons. Source: CD4+ or CD8+ T cells sorted from blood, taken in a trial of the OX40 agonist ivuxolimab. These receptors all come from an adult with an advanced solid tumor such as melanoma, head and neck, liver or kidney cancer.

The J gene is TRBJ2-7, the V gene TRBV2; 10 bases are shared with TRBD2. Trimming took 6 bases from V and 5 from J; bases not matched to a gene: 10. This CDR3 contains 15 residues. Germline loops: CDR1 SNHLY, CDR2 FYNNEI. The CDR3 nucleotides are TGTGCCAGCAGGGGAGGGTCTAGCGGGAGCCACGAGCAGTACTTC. Translation gives CASRGGSSGSHEQYF. The variable domain in full, with the rest retrieved from reference TRBV2 and TRBJ2-7, is EPEVTQTPSHQVTQMGQEVILRCVPISNHLYFYWYRQILGQKVEFLVSFYNNEISEKSEIFDDQFSVERPDGSNFTLKIRSTKLEDSAMYFCASRGGSSGSHEQYFGPGTRLTVT.

The chain links TRBV7-3 to TRBJ2-1; 7 nucleotides align to TRBD2. V lost 0 bases and J lost 9; bases outside the gene matches: 5. Germline lookup yields CDR1 SGHTA and CDR2 FQGTGA. The CDR3 spans 14 residues. The DNA for the CDR3 is TGTGCCAGCAGCTTAACGGGAGGGCCAAGTGAGCAGTTCTTC. Its translation: CASSLTGGPSEQFF.

The CDR3 reads CASSSRDRARWETQYF. The CDR3 bases are TGTGCCAGCAGCAGCCGGGACAGGGCTCGCTGGGAGACCCAGTACTTC. The chain combines TRBV7-9 with TRBJ2-5; 9 bases line up with TRBD1. The V gene end was trimmed by 5 bases and the J gene end by 5 bases; junction bases not matched to a gene: 12. Germline CDR1 reads SEHNR; CDR2 reads FQNEAQ (reference sequence). The CDR3 consists of 16 residues.

This chain joins TRBV19 and TRBJ2-3; 8 nucleotides align to TRBD1. Germline loops: CDR1 LNHDA, CDR2 SQIVND (reference sequence). With 0 bases clipped from V and 0 bases from J, the junction kept 5 bases outside the gene matches. The CDR3 length is 17 residues. Here the CDR3 reads CASSIDPTGDSTDTQYF. The CDR3 DNA reads TGTGCCAGTAGTATAGACCCGACAGGGGATAGCACAGATACGCAGTATTTT.

V usage is TRBV5-4 and J usage is TRBJ2-6; no definite D call. Deletions cut 1 base from V and 0 bases from J, with 17 bases between. Germline V gene data show CDR1 as SGHNT and CDR2 as YYREEE (reference sequence). This CDR3 comprises 19 residues. The CDR3 DNA is TGTGCCAGCAGCTTGTTTGGCGGCCGGTCGAGCTCTGGGGCCAACGTCCTGACTTTC. Its translation: CASSLFGGRSSSGANVLTF.

The rearrangement uses TRBV19 and TRBJ1-1; possibly TRBD1 for D (5 bases). The germline V gene has CDR1 LNHDA and CDR2 SQIVND (reference sequence). The V and J ends lost 7 bases and 2 bases respectively, with 11 bases between them. This CDR3 contains 13 residues. CDR3 sequence (DNA): TGTGCCAGTACCCCGACAGCCAACACTGAAGCTTTCTTT. This translates into CASTPTANTEAFF.

V and J are TRBV9 and TRBJ2-1; 13 nucleotides match TRBD2. The trim removed 0 bases at V and 4 bases at J, leaving 1 base unmatched. The CDR3 consists of 16 residues. Germline loops: CDR1 SGDLS, CDR2 YYNGEE. This CDR3 reads CASSVGLAGGYNEQFF. The CDR3, as DNA: TGTGCCAGCAGCGTAGGACTAGCGGGAGGATACAATGAGCAGTTCTTC.

The chain employs TRBV28 and TRBJ1-2; 9 bases are shared with TRBD1. Germline CDR1 is MDHEN and CDR2 is SYDVKM. V lost 1 base and J lost 4; bases outside the gene matches: 4. This CDR3 spans 15 amino acids. CDR3 region: CASSLLGTGIYGYTF. The CDR3 nucleotides read TGTGCCAGCAGTTTATTGGGGACAGGGATCTATGGCTACACCTTC.

This clone is deemed medium-sized. The gene calls are TRBV13 and TRBJ2-6; 7 nucleotides line up with TRBD1. V lost 1 base and J lost 4; bases outside the gene matches: 4. The CDR3 loop spans 16 amino acids. CDR1 and CDR2 (germline): PRHDT, FYEKMQ (reference sequence). In nucleotides, the CDR3 is TGTGCCAGCAGCTTAGAGGGGGCGCCAGGGGCCAACGTCCTGACTTTC. The encoded protein is CASSLEGAPGANVLTF.

The CDR3 region is CASSLSGNTGELFF. The CDR3 nucleotides read TGTGCCAGCAGTTTATCAGGAAACACCGGGGAGCTGTTTTTT. The chain recombines TRBV27 with TRBJ2-2; D unclear. The CDR3 covers 14 residues. Germline V gene sequence: CDR1 MNHEY, CDR2 SMNVEV (reference sequence). V was cut by 0 bases and J by 2 bases, with 4 bases left in between.

The CDR3 DNA sequence: TGTGCCAGCAGCTTATGGAACAGGGCGGGAGCTTTCTTT. Amino acids: CASSLWNRAGAFF. The chain carries TRBV13 and TRBJ1-1, with D possibly being TRBD1 (6 bases). The ends were cut back, 2 bases at V and 10 bases at J, with 14 bases in the middle. The CDR3 runs 13 residues. Looked up from germline, CDR1 is PRHDT and CDR2 is FYEKMQ (reference sequence).

This chain links TRBV10-2 with TRBJ1-1; D gene unclear. V gave up 8 bases and J gave up 0 bases, with 4 bases separating them. The CDR3 totals 11 residues. Germline assignment: CDR1 WSHSY and CDR2 SAAADI. This chain's CDR3 is CASGMNTEAFF. CDR3 in DNA: TGCGCCAGCGGTATGAACACTGAAGCTTTCTTT.

The chain has TRBV6-5 and TRBJ1-2; 7 nucleotides match TRBD1. Trimming removed 4 bases from V and 4 bases from J; junction bases left unmatched: 0. CDR1 and CDR2 from the germline V gene are MNHEY and SVGAGI. CDR3 size: 12 residues. The CDR3 sequence is CASSWDSYGYTF. The CDR3 nucleotides read TGTGCCAGCAGTTGGGACAGCTATGGCTACACCTTC.

The chain links TRBV19 to TRBJ2-1; 10 positions agree with TRBD2. With V trimmed by 5 bases and J by 0 bases, 1 base remained unmatched. CDR1 and CDR2 (germline): LNHDA, SQIVND (reference sequence). CDR3 length: 15 residues. The CDR3 DNA follows: TGTGCCAGTAGTGCTAGCGGGAGCTCCTACAATGAGCAGTTCTTC. Translated: CASSASGSSYNEQFF.

The J gene is TRBJ1-5, the V gene TRBV6-1; D remains ambiguous. In germline, CDR1 is MNHNS, CDR2 SASEGT. V lost 2 bases and J 7 bases, leaving 12 bases between the germline ends. This CDR3 is built from 14 residues. Here the CDR3 reads CASSEFGVRQPQHF. DNA for the CDR3: TGTGCCAGCAGTGAATTTGGGGTTAGACAGCCCCAGCATTTT.

This rearrangement joins TRBV7-8 to TRBJ2-7, with D possibly being TRBD2 (6 bases). Trimming pared 6 bases from V and 4 bases from J, leaving 13 bases between. Germline V gene data show CDR1 as SGHVS and CDR2 as FQNEAQ. This CDR3 region has 13 residues. The CDR3 reads CASSPRRGYEQYV. As DNA, the CDR3 is TGTGCCAGCAGTCCTAGGCGGGGTTACGAGCAGTACGTC.

V usage is TRBV30 and J usage is TRBJ2-1, with D possibly matching TRBD2 (7 bases). This CDR3 is built from 14 residues. In germline, CDR1 is GTSNPN, CDR2 SVGIG (reference sequence). V lost 2 bases and J lost 8, with 16 bases in between. In DNA form, the CDR3 reads TGTGCCTGGAGTAGGGGGGAGGGCCCCTATGAGCAGTTCTTC. As protein: CAWSRGEGPYEQFF.

The V and J genes are TRBV9 and TRBJ2-7; 9 bases line up with TRBD2. V dropped 4 bases and J dropped 7; count of bases not matched to a gene: 6. This CDR3 is 13 amino acids long. Germline V gene data show CDR1 as SGDLS and CDR2 as YYNGEE. CDR3 in DNA: TGTGCCAGCAGCATAGCGGGGGTCGGTGAGCAGTACTTC. Translating it yields CASSIAGVGEQYF.

The V and J genes are TRBV6-5 and TRBJ1-1; D remains ambiguous. Trimming took off 5 bases at V and 5 bases at J, with 9 bases between the two ends. CDR1 is MNHEY and CDR2 is SVGAGI in the germline V gene. The CDR3 totals 12 residues. Here the CDR3 DNA reads TGTGCCAGCAGTGAGAGGAAAACTGAAGCTTTCTTT. It is translated as CASSERKTEAFF.

The V and J genes are TRBV28 and TRBJ2-1; D uncertain. This CDR3 is built from 11 residues. Trimming shortened V by 2 bases and J by 6 bases, and 2 bases separated the two germline ends. The V gene's germline CDR1 is MDHEN and CDR2 SYDVKM. This CDR3 is CASSLGNEQFF. The CDR3 coding sequence is TGTGCCAGCAGTTTAGGCAATGAGCAGTTCTTC.

Written as DNA, the CDR3 is TGTGCCAGCAGCCCAGGGGGCCCCGCAGAGCAGTACTTC. Translated: CASSPGGPAEQYF. This chain links TRBV7-9 with TRBJ2-7; 8 positions agree with TRBD1. The V and J ends lost 5 bases and 7 bases, in that order; junction bases with no gene match: 7. The CDR3 length is 13 residues. Germline assignment: CDR1 SEHNR and CDR2 FQNEAQ (reference sequence).

This rearrangement joins TRBV7-9 to TRBJ2-3; TRBD2 matches 8 bases. The ends lost 5 bases at V and 6 bases at J; junction bases unmatched: 7. Germline V gene sequence: CDR1 SEHNR, CDR2 FQNEAQ (reference sequence). The CDR3 has 14 amino acids. The CDR3 region is CASSILAAPDTQYF. CDR3 nucleotides: TGTGCCAGCAGCATACTAGCGGCCCCCGATACGCAGTATTTT.

V is TRBV9 and J is TRBJ1-2; unclear D gene. The CDR3 consists of 16 residues. Trimming pared 2 bases from V and 8 bases from J, leaving 22 bases between. Germline CDR1 and CDR2: SGDLS and YYNGEE. Here the CDR3 DNA reads TGTGCCAGCAGCGTTCGTCGTAAAGGCGATGCGGGGGGCTACACCTTC. Translating it yields CASSVRRKGDAGGYTF.

J is TRBJ2-1 and V is TRBV13; no definite D call. Germline values: CDR1 PRHDT, CDR2 FYEKMQ (reference sequence). Trimming left V 5 bases short and J 9 bases short, with 11 bases between. The CDR3 runs to 12 residues. The CDR3 coding sequence is TGTGCCAGCAGCCCGCTAGGACGTGAGCAGTTCTTC. Protein sequence: CASSPLGREQFF.

This clone was counted a single time. The chain employs TRBV5-1 and TRBJ2-7; 7 nucleotides line up with TRBD2. This CDR3 has 15 residues. J gave up 1 base and V 1 base, and 5 bases lay outside the gene matches. From germline, CDR1 is SGHRS and CDR2 YFSETQ. The CDR3, as DNA: TGCGCCAGCAGCTTGAGGCGGGAGCGGTCCTACGAGCAGTACGTC. Its translation is CASSLRRERSYEQYV.

This clone was observed a handful of times. In DNA form, the CDR3 reads TGTGCCAGCAGCTTACGGACAGGGGACAATGAGCAGTTCTTC. Its translation is CASSLRTGDNEQFF. The chain joins TRBV7-9 to TRBJ2-1; TRBD1 matches at 9 bases. Germline V lookup: CDR1 SEHNR, CDR2 FQNEAQ (reference sequence). J gave up 5 bases and V 2 bases, and 1 base lay outside the gene matches. CDR3 length equals 14 residues.